Listed below are T cell receptor beta chains from one sample, sequenced in a study of technical replicates of blood from a few donors. TCRdb's copy holds only in-frame clones and misses some; the assay was immunoSEQ multiplex PCR. The table has about 80,000 clones, about nine tenths seen once; the top ten hold approximately 0.41%. Specimen: T cells isolated from PBMCs. The source is a human donor in good health. Each CDR3 is given with its conserved first and last residue. The order of the fields is V gene, J gene, D gene, clone size, CDR3 protein, CDR3 DNA. D genes are given only for firm matches. Only part of the rows carry a size: once, few, many, or a class if the clone is expanded.

>TRBV5-1|TRBJ1-2|-|-
CASSYTGTYGYTF
TGCGCCAGCAGTTACACAGGGACGTATGGCTACACCTTC
>TRBV2|TRBJ2-2|-|-
CASSEDPFWSRRGELFF
TGTGCCAGCAGTGAAGACCCGTTCTGGTCTAGACGCGGGGAGCTGTTTTTT
>TRBV28|TRBJ2-5|TRBD2|-
CASSSRTSGQETQYF
TGTGCCAGCAGTTCCAGGACTAGCGGCCAAGAGACCCAGTACTTC
>TRBV7-3|TRBJ2-1|TRBD2|-
CASSPTTSGRGDEQFF
TGTGCCAGCAGCCCTACAACTAGCGGGAGAGGCGATGAGCAGTTCTTC
>TRBV19|TRBJ1-5|-|-
CASSVESNQPQHF
TGTGCCAGTAGTGTGGAGAGCAATCAGCCCCAGCATTTT
>TRBV9|TRBJ2-7|-|-
CASSVGGRDEQYF
TGTGCCAGCAGCGTAGGGGGCAGGGACGAGCAGTACTTC
>TRBV19|TRBJ1-1|-|-
CATRSSYLEAFF
TGTGCCACCCGATCGAGTTATCTTGAAGCTTTCTTT
>TRBV9|TRBJ2-7|TRBD2|-
CASSPRTSYLRAEQYF
TGTGCCAGCAGCCCTAGGACTAGCTACCTACGCGCCGAGCAGTACTTC
>TRBV6-5|TRBJ2-1|TRBD1|-
CASSSSDRGLEDEQFF
TGTGCCAGCAGTTCATCGGACAGGGGGTTAGAGGATGAGCAGTTCTTC
>TRBV5-4|TRBJ2-2|TRBD2|-
CASTRSGLTGELFF
TGTGCCAGCACCCGTAGCGGGCTCACCGGGGAGCTGTTTTTT
>TRBV7-9|TRBJ1-2|TRBD1|-
CASSSIPGQGANYGYTF
TGTGCCAGCAGCTCGATACCGGGACAGGGGGCTAACTATGGCTACACCTTC
>TRBV5-1|TRBJ2-7|-|-
CASSGANYEQYF
TGCGCCAGCAGCGGAGCCAACTACGAGCAGTACTTC
>TRBV30|TRBJ2-3|TRBD2|-
CAWSDMTSGREDTQYF
TGTGCCTGGAGTGACATGACTAGCGGGAGGGAGGATACGCAGTATTTT
>TRBV7-9|TRBJ1-1|TRBD1|once
CASSHTGQGGTEAFF
TGTGCCAGCAGCCATACCGGACAGGGTGGGACTGAAGCTTTCTTT
>TRBV5-1|TRBJ2-3|TRBD1|-
CASSHYRGEGTDTQYF
TGCGCCAGCAGCCATTACAGGGGCGAGGGCACAGATACGCAGTATTTT
>TRBV29-1|TRBJ2-1|-|-
CSGAEPYNEQFF
TGCAGCGGAGCGGAACCCTACAATGAGCAGTTCTTC
>TRBV11-2|TRBJ2-1|-|-
CASSREHPLDEQFF
TGTGCCAGCAGCAGAGAGCATCCGCTGGATGAGCAGTTCTTC
>TRBV19|TRBJ2-7|TRBD2|-
CASSNLADRYEQYF
TGTGCCAGTAGTAATCTAGCGGACCGCTACGAGCAGTACTTC
>TRBV11-2|TRBJ2-7|TRBD2|-
CASSLVALSGRPYEQYF
TGTGCCAGCAGCTTAGTTGCCCTGAGCGGGAGACCCTACGAGCAGTACTTC
>TRBV4-1|TRBJ2-5|-|-
CASSQELGAETQYF
TGCGCCAGCAGCCAAGAACTCGGAGCAGAGACCCAGTACTTC
>TRBV21-1|TRBJ1-3|-|-
CASSNGGQGAYGNTIYF
TGTGCCAGCAGCAACGGCGGGCAGGGGGCATATGGAAACACCATATATTTT
>TRBV2|TRBJ1-1|-|-
CAPWGGTEAFF
TGTGCCCCATGGGGGGGCACTGAAGCTTTCTTT
>TRBV7-6|TRBJ2-7|TRBD1|-
CASNRDGTGSVQYF
TGTGCCAGCAACAGGGATGGGACAGGCAGTGTGCAGTACTTC
>TRBV7-3|TRBJ2-3|TRBD1|-
CASSLTGDGTDTQYF
TGTGCCAGCAGTTTGACAGGGGATGGGACAGATACGCAGTATTTT
>TRBV5-4|TRBJ2-5|TRBD2|-
CASSFPTSGRGETQYF
TGTGCCAGCAGCTTCCCTACTAGCGGGAGGGGAGAGACCCAGTACTTC
>TRBV10-3|TRBJ2-1|TRBD2|-
CASHGTSDNEQFF
TGTGCCAGCCATGGGACTAGCGACAATGAGCAGTTCTTC
>TRBV9|TRBJ2-3|-|-
CASTLGGLPADTQYF
TGTGCCAGCACCCTTGGAGGGCTCCCGGCAGATACGCAGTATTTT
>TRBV27|TRBJ1-1|-|-
CASSLSVGGEAFF
TGTGCCAGCAGTTTATCGGTTGGCGGTGAAGCTTTCTTT
>TRBV5-1|TRBJ2-6|TRBD1|-
CASSLGWDRGRTSYSGANVLTF
TGCGCCAGCAGCTTGGGCTGGGACAGGGGGCGGACTAGCTACTCTGGGGCCAACGTCCTGACTTTC
>TRBV6-1|TRBJ1-2|-|-
CASSLTRQGTYGYTF
TGTGCCAGCAGTCTGACAAGGCAGGGAACCTATGGCTACACCTTC
>TRBV10-3|TRBJ2-3|-|once
CAIGDSSTDTQYF
TGTGCCATCGGTGACTCTAGCACAGATACGCAGTATTTT
>TRBV5-1|TRBJ2-1|TRBD2|-
CASSNEREVNEQFF
TGCGCCAGCAGCAACGAGCGGGAGGTCAATGAGCAGTTCTTC
>TRBV30|TRBJ1-2|-|-
CAWSLSNYGYTF
TGTGCCTGGAGTTTATCTAACTATGGCTACACCTTC
>TRBV30|TRBJ2-7|TRBD1|once
CAWSVQGGREQYF
TGTGCCTGGAGTGTACAGGGGGGACGGGAGCAGTACTTC